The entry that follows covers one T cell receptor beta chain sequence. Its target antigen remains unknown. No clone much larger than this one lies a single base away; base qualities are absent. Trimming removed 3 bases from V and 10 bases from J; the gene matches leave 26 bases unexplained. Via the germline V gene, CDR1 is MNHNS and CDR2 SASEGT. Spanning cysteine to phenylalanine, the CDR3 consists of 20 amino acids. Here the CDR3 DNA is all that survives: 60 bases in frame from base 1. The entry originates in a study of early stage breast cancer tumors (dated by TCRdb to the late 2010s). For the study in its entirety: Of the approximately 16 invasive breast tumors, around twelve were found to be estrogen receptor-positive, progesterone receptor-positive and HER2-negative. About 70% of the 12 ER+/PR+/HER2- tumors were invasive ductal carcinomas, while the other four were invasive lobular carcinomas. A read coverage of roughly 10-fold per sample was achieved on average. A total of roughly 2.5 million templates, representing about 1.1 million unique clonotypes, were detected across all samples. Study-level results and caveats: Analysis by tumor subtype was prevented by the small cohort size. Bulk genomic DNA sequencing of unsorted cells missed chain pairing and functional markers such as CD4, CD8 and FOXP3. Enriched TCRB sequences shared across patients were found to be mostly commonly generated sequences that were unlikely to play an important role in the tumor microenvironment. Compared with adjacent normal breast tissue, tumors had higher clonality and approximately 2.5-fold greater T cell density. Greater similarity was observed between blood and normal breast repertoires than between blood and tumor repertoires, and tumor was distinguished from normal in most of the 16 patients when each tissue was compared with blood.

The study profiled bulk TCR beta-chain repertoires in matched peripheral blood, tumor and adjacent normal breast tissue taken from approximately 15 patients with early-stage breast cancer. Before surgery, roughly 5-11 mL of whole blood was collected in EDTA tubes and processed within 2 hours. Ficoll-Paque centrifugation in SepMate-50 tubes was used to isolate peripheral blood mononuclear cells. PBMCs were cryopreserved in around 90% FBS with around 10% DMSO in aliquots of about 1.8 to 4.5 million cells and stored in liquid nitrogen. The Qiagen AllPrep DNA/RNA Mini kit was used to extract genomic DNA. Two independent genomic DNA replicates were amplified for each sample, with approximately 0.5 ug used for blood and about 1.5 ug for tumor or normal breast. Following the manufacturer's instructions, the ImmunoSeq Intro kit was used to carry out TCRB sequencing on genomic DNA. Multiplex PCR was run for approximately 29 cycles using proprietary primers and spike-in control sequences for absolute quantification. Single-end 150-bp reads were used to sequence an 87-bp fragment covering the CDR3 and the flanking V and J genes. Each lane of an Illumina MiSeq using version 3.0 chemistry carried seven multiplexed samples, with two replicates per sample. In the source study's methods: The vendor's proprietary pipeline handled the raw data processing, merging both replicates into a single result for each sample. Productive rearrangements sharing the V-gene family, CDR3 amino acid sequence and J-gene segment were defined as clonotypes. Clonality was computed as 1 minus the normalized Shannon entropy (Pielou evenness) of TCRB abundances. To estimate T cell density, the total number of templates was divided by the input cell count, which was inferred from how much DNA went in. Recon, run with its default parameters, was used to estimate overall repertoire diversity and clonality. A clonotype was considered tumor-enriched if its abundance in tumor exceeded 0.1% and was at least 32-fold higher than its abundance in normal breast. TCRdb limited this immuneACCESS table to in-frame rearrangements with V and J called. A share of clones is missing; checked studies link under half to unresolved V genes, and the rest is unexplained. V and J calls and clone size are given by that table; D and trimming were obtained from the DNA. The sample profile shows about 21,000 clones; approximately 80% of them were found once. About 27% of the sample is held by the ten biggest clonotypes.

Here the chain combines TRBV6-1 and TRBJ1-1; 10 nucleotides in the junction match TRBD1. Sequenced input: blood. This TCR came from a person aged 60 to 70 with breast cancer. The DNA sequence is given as TGTGCCAGCAGTGACCGGGGCGAGAATTTCGGGACAGGGGTGTCGTTTGGAGCTTTCTTT. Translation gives CASSDRGENFGTGVSFGAFF.